Following are 17 T cell receptor beta chains from one sample sequenced in a study of blood T cells in healthy people across ages. A second about 7 to 11 cycle PCR used barcoded and J-beta primers. In TCRdb, the 5' RACE reads were re-called with MiXCR into one record per CDR3 protein. The sample lists about a million distinct CDR3 sequences; roughly half were seen once. Sequences were obtained from blood. Receptor source: a woman aged 55-70 years in good health.

This clonotype was seen at least ten times. The rearrangement uses TRBV7-2 and TRBJ2-7; TRBD1 might be the D (6 bases). This CDR3 has 15 amino acids. V was cut by 6 bases and J by 0 bases, with 15 bases left in between. Germline assignment: CDR1 SGHTA and CDR2 FQGNSA. The CDR3 loop is CASSLGGQSSYEQYF. The CDR3 bases are TGTGCCAGCAGTCTCGGCGGACAGTCCTCCTACGAGCAGTACTTC.

V is TRBV6-2 or TRBV6-3 and J is TRBJ2-3, with D perhaps TRBD1 or TRBD2 (5 bases each). This CDR3 is 13 amino acids long. The V end was cut by 6 bases, the J end by 8 bases, with 15 bases between. CDR1 and CDR2 (germline): MNHEY, SVGEGT. In DNA form, the CDR3 reads TGTGCCAGCAGAGGGACCGCATCAGGTACGCAGTATTTT. It codes for CASRGTASGTQYF.

The J gene is TRBJ1-2, the V gene TRBV3-1; D unclear. V shed 1 base and J shed 4 bases, with 7 bases lying between them. The CDR3 totals 13 residues. Per germline, CDR1 LGHDT and CDR2 YNNKEL (reference sequence). CDR3 sequence (DNA): TGTGCCAGCAGCCAAGTGGGAACCTATGGCTACACCTTC. Amino acids: CASSQVGTYGYTF.

The chain links TRBV5-1 to TRBJ2-7; 8 bases are a match to TRBD2. The J call may be wrong; the DNA end is better matched by TRBJ2-5. The V gene's germline CDR1 is SGHRS and CDR2 YFSETQ. This CDR3 spans 14 amino acids. The CDR3 DNA is TGCGCCAGCAGCTCTACCGGGACTAGTGGGACCCAGTACTTC. This encodes CASSSTGTSGTQYF.

The rearrangement joins TRBV20-1 to TRBJ2-7; the D is unclear. V lost 3 bases, J lost 5 bases, and 8 bases lay in between. CDR1 DFQATT and CDR2 SNEGSKA come from the germline V gene (reference sequence). This CDR3 has 11 residues. The chain's CDR3 is CSARSTHEQYF. The CDR3 DNA sequence: TGCAGTGCTAGGAGTACGCACGAGCAGTACTTC.

The V gene is TRBV12-3 or TRBV12-4, the J gene TRBJ2-5, with a tentative D call TRBD1 (5 bases). The V gene lost 1 base and the J gene lost 5 bases, with 17 bases spanning the gap. This CDR3 has 16 amino acids. The CDR3 loop reads CASSLGIQVPMETQYF. The CDR3 region has the DNA TGTGCCAGCAGTTTAGGGATACAGGTCCCGATGGAGACCCAGTACTTC.

This clonotype was detected only once. A junction end diverges from the germline sequence, so it may reflect a read error. The chain recombines TRBV7-9 with TRBJ2-3, with D uncertain. CDR1 and CDR2 (germline): SEHNR, FQNEAQ (reference sequence). The CDR3 runs to 12 residues. The CDR3 here is CVSSASSDTQYF. The CDR3 coding sequence is TGTGTCAGCAGCGCCAGTTCGGATACGCAGTATTTT.

J is TRBJ2-7 and V is TRBV2; D unresolved. The CDR3 extends over 16 amino acids. Per the germline V gene, CDR1 is SNHLY and CDR2 is FYNNEI. V lost 4 bases and J lost 2, with 18 bases in between. DNA for the CDR3: TGTGCCAGCAGTGTCCTAGACGTAGTACCTACCTACGAGCAGTACTTC. It is translated as CASSVLDVVPTYEQYF.

This rearrangement joins TRBV18 to TRBJ2-3; 8 bases fit TRBD2. V gave up 3 bases and J gave up 5 bases; unmatched junction bases: 4. The CDR3 sequence is 14 residues long. Germline loops: CDR1 KGHSH, CDR2 LQKENI. CDR3 sequence: CASSPREVLDTQYF. In DNA form, the CDR3 reads TGTGCCAGCTCACCGCGGGAGGTGTTAGATACGCAGTATTTT. Complete variable domain (other parts from reference TRBV18 and TRBJ2-3): NAGVMQNPRHLVRRRGQEARLRCSPMKGHSHVYWYRQLPEEGLKFMVYLQKENIIDESGMPKERFSAEFPKEGPSILRIQQVVRGDSAAYFCASSPREVLDTQYFGPGTRLTVL.

This clonotype was counted a few times. A junction end diverges from the germline sequence, so it may reflect a read error. The chain combines TRBV7-2 with TRBJ2-1, with D perhaps TRBD1 or TRBD2 (6 bases each). The CDR3 is 15 residues long. CDR1 and CDR2 from the germline V gene are SGHTA and FQGNSA. DNA of the CDR3: TGTGCCAGCAGCTTGGGCCGGGGGCTCTACACTGAGCAGTTCTTC. This codes for CASSLGRGLYTEQFF.

The gene calls are TRBV4-2 and TRBJ2-2; D is perhaps TRBD2 (5 bases). Germline values: CDR1 LGHNA, CDR2 YNFKEQ. The V end lost 2 bases, the J end lost 0 bases, and 10 bases lay between the germline ends. This CDR3 has 16 residues. The CDR3 loop is CASSQTRGSNTGELFF. DNA of the CDR3: TGTGCCAGCAGCCAAACACGGGGTTCGAACACCGGGGAGCTGTTTTTT.

CDR3 nucleotide sequence: TGTGCCAGCAGCCGCGACCCTAAGAATGGCTACACCTTC. Translating it yields CASSRDPKNGYTF. The chain is built from TRBV3-1 and TRBJ1-2; D remains ambiguous. The CDR3 runs 13 residues. The germline V and J ends were trimmed by 4 bases and 6 bases, with 12 bases remaining between them. Germline assignment: CDR1 LGHDT and CDR2 YNNKEL (reference sequence).

This sequence joins TRBV7-2 and TRBJ1-3; possibly TRBD1 for D (5 bases). The germline V gene encodes CDR1 SGHTA and CDR2 FQGNSA. The V and J ends lost 5 bases and 2 bases respectively, with 16 bases between them. The CDR3 contains 16 residues. The CDR3 sequence is CASSPLLWGAGNTIYF. CDR3 sequence (DNA): TGTGCCAGCAGCCCGCTTTTGTGGGGGGCTGGAAACACCATATATTTT.

The V gene is TRBV6-6, the J gene TRBJ2-5; D unclear. Trimming took off 8 bases at V and 5 bases at J, with 9 bases between the two ends. The CDR3 loop spans 11 amino acids. Germline lookup yields CDR1 MNHNY and CDR2 SVGAGI (reference sequence). CDR3 loop: CASGAPETQYF. The CDR3, as DNA: TGTGCCAGCGGAGCGCCGGAGACCCAGTACTTC.

This clonotype was observed a handful of times. Mismatch with germline at one junction end may stem from a read error. This chain joins TRBV6-2 or TRBV6-3 and TRBJ2-7; 7 bases align to TRBD2. CDR3 size: 14 residues. Germline assignment: CDR1 MNHEY and CDR2 SVGEGT. CDR3: CASGPGTTSSEQYF. The CDR3 region has the DNA TGTGCCAGCGGACCCGGGACTACCTCCTCCGAGCAGTACTTC.

The chain joins TRBV4-2 to TRBJ2-5, with D possibly called TRBD1 or TRBD2 (5 bases each). The CDR3 extends over 14 amino acids. V was shortened by 0 bases and J by 5 bases, with 10 bases between the two germline ends. Germline CDR1 is LGHNA and CDR2 is YNFKEQ. The CDR3 bases are TGTGCCAGCAGCCAAGAATCGGGGCGGGAGACCCAGTACTTC. Translated, it gives CASSQESGRETQYF.

This clonotype was counted once. This chain joins TRBV6-2 or TRBV6-3 and TRBJ2-1; D is unresolved. The CDR3 runs 13 residues. V was clipped by 8 bases and J by 7 bases, with 15 bases between them. The V gene's germline CDR1 is MNHEY and CDR2 SVGEGT. In nucleotides, the CDR3 is TGTGCCAGCGGGAATGTTCCGGGTAATGAGCAGTTCTTC. This translates into CASGNVPGNEQFF.